This record concerns one T cell receptor beta chain sequence. Its antigen is unidentified. This sample is part of a study of shared clonotypes between healthy human individuals. Study overall: Samples came from a couple of female and a few male donors aged 18 to 49.

Trimming left V 5 bases short and J 1 base short, with 14 bases between. Germline CDR1 reads LNHDA; CDR2 reads SQIVND (reference sequence). The length of the CDR3 is 15 residues. Study-wide findings and caveats: Clonotype sharing among the donors was expected to vary with sequencing depth.

Within Nashville, Tennessee resided all donors, each a Caucasian adult. Genomic DNA for unsorted samples was obtained from 70 million to 100 million PBMCs. The data were produced by immunoSEQ multiplex PCR, yet TCRdb's version contains in-frame clones alone and is incomplete. The sample shows about 470,000 clones, 70% to 80% of them seen only once. The sequenced sample consisted of PBMCs. This sequence originates from a woman between 35 and 50 years old in good health. Some clones in this sample may be carry-over from other donors' samples. The gene calls are TRBV19 and TRBJ1-1, with D perhaps TRBD1 (6 bases). CDR3 loop: CASSAPGGANTEAFF. Written as DNA, the CDR3 is TGTGCCAGTAGTGCCCCGGGGGGGGCGAACACTGAAGCTTTCTTT.